The clone carrying this T cell receptor (beta chain) was seen more than once but under ten times. No antigen is known for it. Then a second PCR, running about 7 to 11 cycles, was carried out with a sample-barcoded 5' primer and a J-beta primer mix. TCRdb recomputed calls from the 5' RACE reads with MiXCR, one row per CDR3 protein. The sample lists 1.5 million to 2 million distinct CDR3 sequences; 30% to 40% were seen once. These data are taken from a study of blood T cells in healthy people across ages. Overall study results and limits: Both higher diversity and more naive CD4+ cells marked long-lived donors when set against aged donors.

The CDR3 has 13 residues. Sample: blood. This clonotype was sampled from a human donor in good health. The chain recombines TRBV12-3 or TRBV12-4 with TRBJ2-5; TRBD1 might be the D (5 bases). The J call could be wrong; TRBJ2-7 is a better fit for the DNA end. The CDR3 loop reads CASSLARDSEQYF. The CDR3 bases are TGTGCCAGCAGTTTAGCTCGAGACAGCGAGCAGTACTTC.